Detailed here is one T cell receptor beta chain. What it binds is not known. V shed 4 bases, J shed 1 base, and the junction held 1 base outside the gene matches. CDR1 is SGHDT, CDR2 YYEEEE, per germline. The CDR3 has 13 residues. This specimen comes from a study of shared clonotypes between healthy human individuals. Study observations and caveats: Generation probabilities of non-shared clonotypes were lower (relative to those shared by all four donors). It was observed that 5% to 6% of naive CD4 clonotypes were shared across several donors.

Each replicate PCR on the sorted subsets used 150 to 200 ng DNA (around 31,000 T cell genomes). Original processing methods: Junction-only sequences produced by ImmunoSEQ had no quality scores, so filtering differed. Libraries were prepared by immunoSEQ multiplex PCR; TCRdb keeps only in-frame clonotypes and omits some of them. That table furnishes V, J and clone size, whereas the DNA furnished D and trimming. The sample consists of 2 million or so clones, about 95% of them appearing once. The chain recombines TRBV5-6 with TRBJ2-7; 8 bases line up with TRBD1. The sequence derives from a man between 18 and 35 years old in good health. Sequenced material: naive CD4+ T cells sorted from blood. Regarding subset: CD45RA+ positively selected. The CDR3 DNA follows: TGTGCCAGCAGCAGACAGGGGTCCTACGAGCAGTACTTC. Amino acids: CASSRQGSYEQYF.